One and the same sample provided the 14 T cell receptor beta chains below, sequenced in a study of cytomegalovirus exposure and HLA in healthy donors. The repertoire was sequenced with immunoSEQ multiplex PCR; TCRdb's copy has only in-frame clones and lacks some. Among about 100,000 clones listed, roughly 84% were seen once. Material for sequencing was PBMCs. These receptors came from a woman between 18 and 29 years old in good health and CMV-seronegative.

This rearrangement joins TRBV10-3 to TRBJ1-3; 7 bases line up with TRBD1. This CDR3 has 14 residues. The germline V gene encodes CDR1 ENHRY and CDR2 SYGVKD. V shed 6 bases and J 0 bases; nucleotides not matched to a gene: 2. The CDR3 sequence: CAIRQGDSGNTIYF. The CDR3 DNA follows: TGTGCCATCAGGCAGGGGGACTCTGGAAACACCATATATTTT.

This clone was detected once. This rearrangement joins TRBV5-1 to TRBJ2-7; the match to TRBD1 covers 8 bases. Germline assignment: CDR1 SGHRS and CDR2 YFSETQ. The CDR3 has 14 amino acids. V lost 3 bases and J lost 6; bases outside the gene matches: 8. The CDR3 loop is CASSWRTGNGEQYF. The DNA of the CDR3 is TGCGCCAGCAGCTGGAGGACAGGGAACGGCGAGCAGTACTTC.

This rearrangement joins TRBV2 to TRBJ2-2, with 9 positions matching TRBD2. After removal of 4 bases from V and 5 bases from J, the junction contained 5 bases not matched to a gene. The CDR3 runs to 15 residues. Germline assignment: CDR1 SNHLY and CDR2 FYNNEI. The CDR3 DNA follows: TGTGCCAGCAGTGGGACTAGCGTCGGGACCGGGGAGCTGTTTTTT. The encoded protein is CASSGTSVGTGELFF.

This chain connects TRBV28 to TRBJ1-5; 10 nucleotides agree with TRBD1. Germline assignment: CDR1 MDHEN and CDR2 SYDVKM. V shed 6 bases and J 6 bases; nucleotides not matched to a gene: 11. The CDR3 extends over 16 amino acids. CDR3 coding DNA: TGTGCCAGCAGCTCGGGACAGGGGAAATTTGGTCAGCCCCAGCATTTT. Protein product: CASSSGQGKFGQPQHF.

The chain uses TRBV28 and TRBJ1-5; TRBD1 matches at 8 bases. Germline V gives CDR1 MDHEN, CDR2 SYDVKM. Trimming at V came to 6 bases and at J to 3 bases, leaving 10 bases not matched to a gene. There are 16 residues in the CDR3. In DNA form, the CDR3 reads TGTGCCAGCAGCCGGAACGGACAGGGATACAATCAGCCCCAGCATTTT. As protein: CASSRNGQGYNQPQHF.

The chain links TRBV25-1 to TRBJ1-1; D is possibly TRBD1 (6 bases). Germline CDR1 MGHDK, CDR2 SYGVNS. The V end was cut by 4 bases, the J end by 0 bases, with 9 bases between. The CDR3 length is 14 residues. CDR3 DNA: TGTGCCAGCAGTGTAACAGGGATGAACACTGAAGCTTTCTTT. The encoded protein is CASSVTGMNTEAFF.

The gene calls are TRBV28 and TRBJ2-1; 12 positions agree with TRBD2. The CDR3 is made up of 14 amino acids. Trimming took 6 bases from V and 14 from J; bases not matched to a gene: 11. Germline-derived CDR1 and CDR2 are MDHEN and SYDVKM. The CDR3 spells CASSRLAGGQEEFF. Here the CDR3 DNA reads TGTGCCAGCAGCCGCCTAGCGGGGGGGCAGGAAGAGTTCTTC.

The chain employs TRBV9 and TRBJ1-2; D perhaps matches TRBD1 (6 bases). The germline V and J ends were trimmed by 4 bases and 4 bases, with 17 bases remaining between them. The CDR3 spans 15 residues. The germline CDR1 and CDR2 sequences are SGDLS and YYNGEE. The CDR3 region is CASSPNTGFIYGYTF. DNA of the CDR3: TGTGCCAGCAGCCCTAACACAGGGTTTATCTATGGCTACACCTTC.

This clone was recorded a few times. J is TRBJ1-6 and V is TRBV28, with a weak D call TRBD1 (5 bases). CDR3 length: 11 residues. Trimming stripped 7 bases from V and 14 bases from J, with 12 bases between. The germline V gene has CDR1 MDHEN and CDR2 SYDVKM. The DNA of the CDR3 is TGTGCCAGCAATCTCGCGGGGGCCCTCCACTTT. Encoded protein: CASNLAGALHF. Drawing the rest from reference TRBV28 and TRBJ1-6, the complete variable domain is DVKVTQSSRYLVKRTGEKVFLECVQDMDHENMFWYRQDPGLGLRLIYFSYDVKMKEKGDIPEGYSVSREKKERFSLILESASTNQTSMYLCASNLAGALHFGNGTRLTVT.

The chain is built from TRBV7-2 and TRBJ1-2; the D is unclear. Trimming shortened V by 1 base and J by 2 bases, and 5 bases separated the two germline ends. The CDR3 consists of 13 residues. Looked up from germline, CDR1 is SGHTA and CDR2 is FQGNSA. The CDR3 is CASSLVQNYGYTF. The CDR3 region has the DNA TGTGCCAGCAGCTTAGTACAGAACTATGGCTACACCTTC.

The chain is built from TRBV4-1 and TRBJ2-6; D uncertain. The CDR3 is made up of 15 amino acids. The germline gives CDR1 MGHRA, CDR2 YSYEKL. Trimming pared 0 bases from V and 1 base from J, leaving 4 bases between. The CDR3, as DNA: TGCGCCAGCAGCCAAGATGTATCTGGGGCCAACGTCCTGACTTTC. Protein: CASSQDVSGANVLTF.

With regard to this clone: This sequence is one base from a far larger clone and is likely a read error. The rearrangement uses TRBV7-9 and TRBJ2-1; 11 bases match TRBD2. V lost 4 bases to trimming and J lost 2 bases; unmatched junction nucleotides: 1. CDR3 length: 15 residues. The germline V gene encodes CDR1 SEHNR and CDR2 FQNEAQ (reference sequence). The CDR3 sequence: CASSSLAGAYNEQFF. CDR3 nucleotides: TGTGCCAGCAGCTCACTAGCGGGGGCCTACAATGAGCAGTTCTTC.

This clone was picked up one time. The chain uses TRBV5-1 and TRBJ2-7, with D perhaps matching TRBD1 (5 bases). In germline, CDR1 is SGHRS, CDR2 YFSETQ. V was clipped by 1 base and J by 5 bases, with 16 bases between them. The CDR3 consists of 15 residues. The CDR3 DNA reads as TGCGCCAGCAGCTTGATAATCCAGGGTGTCAACGAGCAGTACTTC. It translates to CASSLIIQGVNEQYF.

The chain is built from TRBV6-1 and TRBJ1-2; D possibly corresponds to TRBD1 (5 bases). The V gene lost 3 bases and the J gene lost 4 bases, with 9 bases spanning the gap. The CDR3 spans 13 residues. Germline CDR1 reads MNHNS; CDR2 reads SASEGT. CDR3 DNA: TGTGCCAGCAGTGACACGGGGGGCTATGGCTACACCTTC. Translation: CASSDTGGYGYTF.